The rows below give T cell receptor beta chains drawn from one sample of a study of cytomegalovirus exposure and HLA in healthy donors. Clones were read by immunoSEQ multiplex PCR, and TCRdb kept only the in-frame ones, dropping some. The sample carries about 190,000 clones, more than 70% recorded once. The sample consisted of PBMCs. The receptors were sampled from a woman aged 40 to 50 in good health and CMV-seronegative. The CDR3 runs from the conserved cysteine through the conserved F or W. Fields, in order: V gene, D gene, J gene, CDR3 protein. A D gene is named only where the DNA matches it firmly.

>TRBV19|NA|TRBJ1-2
CASKGALGYTF
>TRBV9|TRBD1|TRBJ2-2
CASSIQGTGELFF
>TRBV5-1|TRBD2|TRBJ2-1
CASSLESSGARFF
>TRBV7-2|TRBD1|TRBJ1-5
CAGSPGTGGQPQHF
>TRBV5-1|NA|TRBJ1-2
CASSPGPADGYTF
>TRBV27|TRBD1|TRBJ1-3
CASRNTGTGGAGTIYF
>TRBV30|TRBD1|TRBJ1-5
CAWSGQGLQPQHF
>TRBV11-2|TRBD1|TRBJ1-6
CASSSTLDRGSPLHF
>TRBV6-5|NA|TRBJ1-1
CASTSNTEAFF
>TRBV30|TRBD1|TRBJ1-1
CAWYRARDRGLQDTEAFF
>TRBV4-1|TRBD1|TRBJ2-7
CASSPVHPGQLIHEQYF
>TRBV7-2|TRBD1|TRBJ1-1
CASSLAPGTGGVAFF
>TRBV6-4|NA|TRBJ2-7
CASSPFPSSYEQYF
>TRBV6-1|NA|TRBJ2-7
CASELNRDEQYF
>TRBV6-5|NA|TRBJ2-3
CASSRTSLDTQYF
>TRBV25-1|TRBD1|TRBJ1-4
CASSELGTGEGKLFF
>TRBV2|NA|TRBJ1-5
CASSQDWDQPQHF
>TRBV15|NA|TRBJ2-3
CATSRGAADTQYF
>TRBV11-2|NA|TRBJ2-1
CASSLGLANEQFF
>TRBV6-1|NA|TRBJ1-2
CASSETYGYTF
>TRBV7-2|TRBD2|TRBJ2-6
CASSLGGSSGANVLTF
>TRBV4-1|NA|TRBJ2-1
CASSYGGSSYNEQFF
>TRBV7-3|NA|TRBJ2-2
CASSLGGGDTGELFF
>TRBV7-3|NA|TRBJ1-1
CASSAGALSTEAFF
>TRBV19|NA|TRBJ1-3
CASSPTGDGNTIYF
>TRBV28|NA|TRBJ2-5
CASSLAWTQYF